A selection of T cell receptor beta chains follows, all from one sample in a study of T-cell memory formation after mild COVID-19. TCRdb independently ran MiXCR on the 5' RACE reads; one entry per CDR3 protein. In the table there are 100,000 to 150,000 distinct CDR3 sequences, approximately 15% of which are singletons. Sequences were obtained from PBMCs or a T cell subset sorted from them (not recorded which). The receptors were gathered from an adult woman who had mild COVID-19 (a few samples of this study predate the infection). Cell type and time point are not known. Both conserved end residues are part of each CDR3. D genes are given only for firm matches. Where a row states a size, it is once, few, many or the class of an expanded clone; other rows omit it.

few,TRBV29-1,TRBJ2-3,-,TGCAGCGTTTCGCAGGGCTCAGATACGCAGTATTTT,CSVSQGSDTQYF
few,TRBV6-5,TRBJ1-5,-,TGTGCCAGCGGCCTCTTCGCCAATCAGCCCCAGCATTTT,CASGLFANQPQHF
many,TRBV9,TRBJ2-7,-,TGTGCCAGCAGCCCGGGTGGATCCTCCTACGAGCAGTACTTC,CASSPGGSSYEQYF
few,TRBV27,TRBJ1-5,-,TGTGCCAGCAGTTTAAGGGGGATGAGAAATCAGCCCCAGCATTTT,CASSLRGMRNQPQHF
-,TRBV7-9,TRBJ2-1,-,TGTGCCAGCAGCAACTCCACCGCAGGGTATGAGCAGTTCTTC,CASSNSTAGYEQFF
-,TRBV24-1,TRBJ2-6,-,TGTGCCACCAGTGACGGCGGGGCCAACGTCCTGACTTTC,CATSDGGANVLTF
few,TRBV6-5,TRBJ2-2,-,TGTGCCAGCAACCAACAGGGGAACACCGGGGAGCTGTTTTTT,CASNQQGNTGELFF
-,TRBV12-3/TRBV12-4,TRBJ2-1,-,TGTGCCAGCAGTTCTACCGTATACAATGAGCAGTTCTTC,CASSSTVYNEQFF
few,TRBV7-8,TRBJ2-3,-,TGTGCCAGCGTCGAAACGCTAAGGGCGGTCCGAAACCCAGATACGCAGTATTTT,CASVETLRAVRNPDTQYF
-,TRBV5-1,TRBJ2-1,TRBD1,TGCGCCAGCAGCTCGGGTTCGGGACAGTACAATGAGCAGTTCTTC,CASSSGSGQYNEQFF
-,TRBV18,TRBJ2-1,-,TGTGCCAGCTGCCGACGGGGCCCCGGTCCGGATGAGCAGTTCTTC,CASCRRGPGPDEQFF
-,TRBV24-1,TRBJ2-1,-,TGTGCCACCAGTAGATCCTACAATGAGCAGTTCTTC,CATSRSYNEQFF
-,TRBV19,TRBJ2-1,TRBD2,TGTGCCAGTAGTATGACTAGCGGGAGGTACAATGAGCAGTTCTTC,CASSMTSGRYNEQFF
-,TRBV15,TRBJ2-1,TRBD2,TGTGCCACCAGCCCAGATAGCGGGGGGGCGAACAATGAGCAGTTCTTC,CATSPDSGGANNEQFF
-,TRBV5-1,TRBJ2-3,-,TGCGCCAGCAGCTTGGGCTCTTCAGATACGCAGTATTTT,CASSLGSSDTQYF
-,TRBV24-1,TRBJ2-2,TRBD2,TGTGCCACCAGTGATCCTGGGACTAGCGGGAGTGGTATCGCCGGGGAGCTGTTTTTT,CATSDPGTSGSGIAGELFF
-,TRBV7-8,TRBJ1-5,-,TGTGCCAGCAGCTCATCCGAGGTCACAGCCGCTTCCCAGCATTTT,CASSSSEVTAASQHF
-,TRBV7-7,TRBJ2-5,TRBD2,TGTGCCAGCAGCTTAATAGCGGGGGATCAAGAGACCCAGTACTTC,CASSLIAGDQETQYF
-,TRBV7-2,TRBJ2-7,-,TGTGCCAGCAGCTTAGAGAGGACAGACCTTTACGAGCAGTACTTC,CASSLERTDLYEQYF
-,TRBV15,TRBJ2-5,TRBD2,TGTGCCACCAGCAGAGATCGAGCGGGAGAGTGGGAGACCCAGTACTTC,CATSRDRAGEWETQYF
few,TRBV7-8,TRBJ2-1,TRBD2,TGTGCCAGCAGCCTCGGGAGGACCACCCCCAATGAGCAGTTCTTC,CASSLGRTTPNEQFF
few,TRBV20-1,TRBJ2-7,-,TGCAGTGCTAGAGACCTCTACGGGAGTTACGAGCAGTACTTC,CSARDLYGSYEQYF
-,TRBV7-9,TRBJ2-4,-,TGTGCCAGCAGCAAGGGACAAGACCTAGCCAAAAACATTCAGTACTTC,CASSKGQDLAKNIQYF
few,TRBV28,TRBJ1-1,TRBD1,TGTGCCAGCAGTTTTGTGGGACAGGGGAACACTGAAGCTTTCTTT,CASSFVGQGNTEAFF
few,TRBV2,TRBJ2-1,-,TGTGCCAGCAGCAACCAAGAACGGGTGGATGAGCAGTTCTTC,CASSNQERVDEQFF
few,TRBV4-1,TRBJ2-3,TRBD2,TGCGCCAGCAGCAAAATCAAGCTAGCGGGAGGGCCAGATACGCAGTATTTT,CASSKIKLAGGPDTQYF